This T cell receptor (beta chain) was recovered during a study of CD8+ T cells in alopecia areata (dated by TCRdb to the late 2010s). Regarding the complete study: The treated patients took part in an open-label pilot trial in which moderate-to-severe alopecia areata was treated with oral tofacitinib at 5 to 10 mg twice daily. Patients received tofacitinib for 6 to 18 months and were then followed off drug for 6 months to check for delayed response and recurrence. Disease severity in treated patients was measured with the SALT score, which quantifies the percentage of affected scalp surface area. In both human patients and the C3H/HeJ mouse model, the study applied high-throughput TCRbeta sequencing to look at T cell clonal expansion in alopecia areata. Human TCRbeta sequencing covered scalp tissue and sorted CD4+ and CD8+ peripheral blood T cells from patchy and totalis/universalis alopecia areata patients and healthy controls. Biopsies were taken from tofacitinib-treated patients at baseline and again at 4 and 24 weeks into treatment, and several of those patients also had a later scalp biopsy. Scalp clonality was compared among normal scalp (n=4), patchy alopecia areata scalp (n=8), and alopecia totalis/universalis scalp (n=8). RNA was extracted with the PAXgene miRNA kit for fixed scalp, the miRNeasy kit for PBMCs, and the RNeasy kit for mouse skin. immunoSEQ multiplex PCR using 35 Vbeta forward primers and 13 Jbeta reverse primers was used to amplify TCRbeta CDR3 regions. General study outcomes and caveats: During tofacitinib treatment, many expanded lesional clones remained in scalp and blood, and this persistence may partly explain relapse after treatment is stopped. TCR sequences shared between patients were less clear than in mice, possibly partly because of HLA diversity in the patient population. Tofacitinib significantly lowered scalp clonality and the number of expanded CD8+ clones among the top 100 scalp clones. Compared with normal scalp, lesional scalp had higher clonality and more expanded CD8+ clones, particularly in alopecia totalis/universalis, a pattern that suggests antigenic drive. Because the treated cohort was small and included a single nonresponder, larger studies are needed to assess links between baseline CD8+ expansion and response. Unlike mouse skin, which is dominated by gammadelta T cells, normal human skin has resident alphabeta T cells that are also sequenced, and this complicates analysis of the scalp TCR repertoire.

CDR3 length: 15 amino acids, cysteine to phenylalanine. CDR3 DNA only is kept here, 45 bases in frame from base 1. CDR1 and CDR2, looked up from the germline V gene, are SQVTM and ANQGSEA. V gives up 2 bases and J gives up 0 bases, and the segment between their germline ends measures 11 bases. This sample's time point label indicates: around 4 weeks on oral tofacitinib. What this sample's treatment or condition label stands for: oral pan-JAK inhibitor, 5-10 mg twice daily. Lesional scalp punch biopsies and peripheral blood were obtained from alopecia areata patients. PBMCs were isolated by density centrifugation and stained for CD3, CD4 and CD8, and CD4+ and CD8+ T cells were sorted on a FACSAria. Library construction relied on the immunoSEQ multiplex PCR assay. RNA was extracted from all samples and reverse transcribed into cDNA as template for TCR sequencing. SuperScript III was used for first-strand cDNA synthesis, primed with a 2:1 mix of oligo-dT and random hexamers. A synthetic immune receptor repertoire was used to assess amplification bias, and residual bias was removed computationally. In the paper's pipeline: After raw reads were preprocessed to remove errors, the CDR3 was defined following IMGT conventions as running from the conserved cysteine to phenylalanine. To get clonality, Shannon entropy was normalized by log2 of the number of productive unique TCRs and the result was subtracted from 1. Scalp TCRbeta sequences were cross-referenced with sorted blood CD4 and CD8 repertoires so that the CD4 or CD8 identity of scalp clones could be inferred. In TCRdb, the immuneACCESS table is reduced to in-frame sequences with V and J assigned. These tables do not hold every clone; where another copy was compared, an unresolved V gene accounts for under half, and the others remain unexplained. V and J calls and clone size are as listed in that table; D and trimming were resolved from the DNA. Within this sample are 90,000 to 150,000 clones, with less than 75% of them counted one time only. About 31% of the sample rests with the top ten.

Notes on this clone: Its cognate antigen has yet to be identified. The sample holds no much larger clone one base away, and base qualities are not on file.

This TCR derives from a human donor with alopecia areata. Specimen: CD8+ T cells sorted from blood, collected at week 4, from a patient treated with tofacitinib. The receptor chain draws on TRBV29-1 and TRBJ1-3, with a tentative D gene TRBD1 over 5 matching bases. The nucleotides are TGCAGCGTTGAAAAAGGGGACTTCTCTGGAAACACCATATATTTT. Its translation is CSVEKGDFSGNTIYF.